The text below deals with one T cell receptor (beta chain). This sample was taken from a study of patients and donors after allogeneic stem cell transplantation. TCRdb re-called the RT-PCR reads with MiXCR, one entry per CDR3 protein. The sample holds about 160,000 distinct CDR3 sequences, nearly 25% seen once. The CDR3 contains 19 residues. V lost 6 bases, J lost 3 bases, and 16 bases stayed unmatched. Germline V gene data show CDR1 as ENHRY and CDR2 as SYGVKD. Sequencing was carried out using blood, either unsorted or a sorted T cell fraction (not recorded which). The clonotype comes from a human donor who was either an allogeneic HSCT recipient or a stem cell or donor lymphocyte infusion donor (not recorded which). It is not recorded whose cells these are; they may come from a transplant donor. The gene calls are TRBV10-3 and TRBJ2-3; the match to TRBD2 covers 12 bases. CDR3 in DNA: TGTGCCATCAGAACACTAGCGGGGGGCGGGCCTGGAAAGACAGATACGCAGTATTTT. It codes for CAIRTLAGGGPGKTDTQYF.